The next 17 T cell receptor beta chains were all read from a single sample in a study of cytomegalovirus exposure and HLA in healthy donors (TCRdb year 2017). Library construction relied on the immunoSEQ multiplex PCR assay. The multiplex PCR relied on a mix of 60 forward primers for TCR Vbeta segments and 13 reverse primers for TCR Jbeta segments. The clones in this table, taken by TCRdb from immuneACCESS, are in-frame only. Not every clone is retained; where verified, under half of the shortfall comes from an unresolved V gene, and the cause of the rest is unknown. Across this sample there are 200,000 or so clones, with over 60% seen only once. Of the sample, approximately 0.63% is held by the ten largest clones. Specimen: PBMCs. The receptors come from a man aged 18 to 30 in good health and CMV-seronegative.

J is TRBJ1-2 and V is TRBV11-2, with D unresolved. CDR3 length: 15 amino acids. Germline V gene data show CDR1 as SGHAT and CDR2 as FQNNGV. The V end was cut by 2 bases, the J end by 3 bases, with 13 bases between. CDR3: CASSLSTGSDYGYTF. Here the CDR3 DNA reads TGTGCCAGCAGCTTAAGTACGGGGTCTGACTATGGCTACACCTTC.

This chain connects TRBV4-1 to TRBJ2-1, with 8 bases lining up with TRBD2. The CDR3 has 15 residues. With V trimmed by 1 base and J by 4 bases, 3 bases remained unmatched. The V gene's germline CDR1 is MGHRA and CDR2 YSYEKL. CDR3 DNA: TGCGCCAGCAGCCAAGTAGCGGGGAGATACAATGAGCAGTTCTTC. Translated: CASSQVAGRYNEQFF.

This clone occurred a few times. The chain couples TRBV6-6 to TRBJ2-6; tentatively, D is TRBD2 (6 bases). V lost 3 bases to trimming and J lost 2 bases, with 8 bases between them. The germline gives CDR1 MNHNY, CDR2 SVGAGI (reference sequence). The CDR3 totals 15 residues. The chain's CDR3 is CASSYSGAGANVLTF. CDR3 sequence (DNA): TGTGCCAGCAGTTATTCGGGGGCTGGGGCCAACGTCCTGACTTTC.

The rearrangement links TRBV6-1 to TRBJ2-7; 12 bases agree with TRBD2. The CDR3 has 17 residues. The V segment lost 3 bases and the J segment 0 bases; nucleotides outside the gene matches: 6. Per germline, CDR1 MNHNS and CDR2 SASEGT. The chain's CDR3 is CASSEELAGGLSYEQYF. In DNA, the CDR3 is TGTGCCAGCAGTGAGGAACTAGCGGGAGGTCTCTCCTACGAGCAGTACTTC.

This clone was counted only a few times. The chain has TRBV5-1 and TRBJ2-1, with D maybe TRBD2 (6 bases). Germline V CDR1 and CDR2: SGHRS, YFSETQ. V was trimmed by 7 bases and J by 2 bases, leaving 16 bases between them. The CDR3 loop spans 15 amino acids. The CDR3 DNA sequence: TGCGCCAGCGCGGGGACTCCCACCGCCTACAATGAGCAGTTCTTC. This codes for CASAGTPTAYNEQFF.

This clone was observed a single time. CDR3 loop: CASIPDRGNFGTQYF. The CDR3 coding sequence is TGTGCCAGCATCCCCGACAGGGGAAATTTCGGGACCCAGTACTTC. V is TRBV5-6 and J is TRBJ2-5; 8 nucleotides agree with TRBD1. The CDR3 length is 15 residues. V was pared by 6 bases and J by 7 bases, with 14 bases of the junction left unmatched. Per germline, CDR1 SGHDT and CDR2 YYEEEE.

J is TRBJ2-1 and V is TRBV6-1; 12 nucleotides align to TRBD2. CDR1 is MNHNS, CDR2 SASEGT, per germline. Unmatched junction bases numbered 7, after V lost 4 bases and J lost 0 bases. The CDR3 runs to 18 residues. This chain's CDR3 is CASSVTSGRSSSYNEQFF. The DNA of the CDR3 is TGTGCCAGCAGTGTTACTAGCGGGAGGTCCAGCTCCTACAATGAGCAGTTCTTC.

CDR3 in DNA: TGTGCCATCACCAAAAGCGGGACCTACGAGCAGTACTTC. Translating gives CAITKSGTYEQYF. The V and J genes are TRBV10-3 and TRBJ2-7; 7 nucleotides line up with TRBD2. Germline V lookup: CDR1 ENHRY, CDR2 SYGVKD. Unmatched junction bases numbered 5, after V lost 7 bases and J lost 2 bases. The CDR3 is 13 residues long.

The chain uses TRBV28 and TRBJ1-6, with TRBD1 matching over 11 bases. Trimming cost V 3 bases and J 6 bases; bases outside gene matches: 10. The CDR3 runs to 18 residues. Germline lookup yields CDR1 MDHEN and CDR2 SYDVKM. DNA for the CDR3: TGTGCCAGCAGTTTCCCCGTAGCGGGACAGGGGGGTAATTCACCCCTCCACTTT. Protein product: CASSFPVAGQGGNSPLHF.

The chain joins TRBV5-4 to TRBJ2-7; tentative D call: TRBD2 (6 bases). CDR3 length equals 13 residues. The V end was cut by 2 bases, the J end by 6 bases, with 12 bases between. Germline-derived CDR1 and CDR2 are SGHNT and YYREEE (reference sequence). The CDR3 nucleotides read TGTGCCAGCAGCTTCTCGGGGGTGGCCGAGCAGTACTTC. Amino acid sequence: CASSFSGVAEQYF.

The CDR3 region has the DNA TGTGCCAGTAGTGGAATAGGACTAGCGGTGTACAATGAGCAGTTCTTC. Its translation is CASSGIGLAVYNEQFF. The chain couples TRBV19 to TRBJ2-1, with 10 nucleotides matching TRBD2. The germline V gene has CDR1 LNHDA and CDR2 SQIVND (reference sequence). V lost 5 bases to trimming and J lost 4 bases; unmatched junction nucleotides: 8. The CDR3 is made up of 16 amino acids.

This clone showed up just once. In nucleotides, the CDR3 is TGTGCCAGCAGTTACTCGATCTCAGGGAACGATGGCTACACCTTC. Its translation is CASSYSISGNDGYTF. The chain has TRBV6-5 and TRBJ1-2; tentative D call: TRBD1 (5 bases). The V end lost 0 bases, the J end lost 6 bases, and 14 bases lay between the germline ends. The germline V gene has CDR1 MNHEY and CDR2 SVGAGI. The CDR3 is made up of 15 amino acids.

The chain combines TRBV4-1 with TRBJ1-2; possibly TRBD1 for D (6 bases). In germline, CDR1 is MGHRA, CDR2 YSYEKL. The CDR3 totals 16 residues. Trimming removed 0 bases from V and 7 bases from J, with 18 bases in between. The CDR3 DNA follows: TGCGCCAGCAGCCAAGATGCGACAGGACCCCGGGGTGGCTACACCTTC. Protein: CASSQDATGPRGGYTF.

The DNA for the CDR3 is TGTGCCAGCAGCCCCCGGGAAGCGGGAGAAGGGACCCAGTACTTC. This translates into CASSPREAGEGTQYF. V usage is TRBV7-3 and J usage is TRBJ2-5; 8 positions agree with TRBD2. The germline V gene encodes CDR1 SGHTA and CDR2 FQGTGA. The CDR3 loop spans 15 amino acids. The J segment lost 7 bases and the V segment lost 5 bases, leaving 12 bases of the junction unmatched.

J is TRBJ1-2 and V is TRBV28; perhaps TRBD1 as D (6 bases). Germline loops: CDR1 MDHEN, CDR2 SYDVKM. V lost 5 bases to trimming and J lost 3 bases, with 13 bases between them. CDR3 length: 14 residues. CDR3 bases: TGTGCCAGCAGTATCTTTAGGACAGACTATGGCTACACCTTC. As protein: CASSIFRTDYGYTF.

The V call is TRBV2, the J call TRBJ2-5; 11 bases line up with TRBD2. The CDR3 is 15 residues long. V shed 4 bases and J 2 bases; nucleotides not matched to a gene: 3. CDR1 is SNHLY, CDR2 FYNNEI, per germline. CDR3 sequence reads: CASSGWTSGQETQYF. The CDR3 DNA is TGTGCCAGCAGTGGGTGGACTAGCGGGCAAGAGACCCAGTACTTC.

J is TRBJ1-1 and V is TRBV30, with D tentatively TRBD1 (5 bases). The CDR3 sequence is 16 residues long. Germline values: CDR1 GTSNPN, CDR2 SVGIG (reference sequence). V lost 5 bases to trimming and J lost 5 bases, with 24 bases between them. The DNA for the CDR3 is TGTGCCTGGCGCCGGGGGATACTCCAGGTCGTGACTGAAGCTTTCTTT. This translates into CAWRRGILQVVTEAFF. Full variable domain (outside the CDR3, taken from reference TRBV30 and TRBJ1-1): SQTIHQWPATLVQPVGSPLSLECTVEGTSNPNLYWYRQAAGRGLQLLFYSVGIGQISSEVPQNLSASRPQDRQFILSSKKLLLSDSGFYLCAWRRGILQVVTEAFFGQGTRLTVV.